The sequence of this T cell receptor (beta chain) was determined in a study of blood T cell repertoires in COVID-19. Study in general: T cells, B-cell-depleted T cells, or PBMCs provided the cDNA or gDNA that served as material.

Profiled with immunoSEQ multiplex PCR; TCRdb holds only in-frame clones, not every one. The sample lists roughly 150,000 clones, around 83% occurring once. This CDR3 contains 14 residues. Germline V gives CDR1 SGHTA, CDR2 FQGNSA. V was shortened by 3 bases and J by 6 bases, with 11 bases between the two germline ends. Sequenced: peripheral blood. This TCR derives from a woman of 80 years or more with acute or convalescent COVID-19. The rearrangement links TRBV7-2 to TRBJ2-2; D perhaps matches TRBD2 (5 bases). Here the CDR3 reads CASSLSSWAGELFF. CDR3 sequence (DNA): TGTGCCAGCAGCTTGTCTAGCTGGGCCGGGGAGCTGTTTTTT. Variable domain in full (rest from reference TRBV7-2 and TRBJ2-2): GAGVSQSPSNKVTEKGKDVELRCDPISGHTALYWYRQSLGQGLEFLIYFQGNSAPDKSGLPSDRFSAERTGGSVSTLTIQRTQQEDSAVYLCASSLSSWAGELFFGEGSRLTVL.